The 29 T cell receptor beta chains below all came from one sample that was sequenced in a study of T cell repertoires in cytomegalovirus infection (dated 2019 in TCRdb). The instrument given in TCRdb is Illumina HiSeq 1500. The public reads were run again by TCRdb, first through fastp at Q25 and then through MiXCR, and only productive beta chains were kept. Each entry is one CDR3 protein sequence, shown with its most common DNA and genes. Counted in this sample were around 260,000 distinct CDR3 sequences; more than 20% of them appeared once. The top ten clonotypes cover 11% to 15% of the sample. The sequenced material came from PBMCs. These receptor sequences come from a human donor in good health (CMV status not recorded). Some clones in this sample may be carry-over from other donors' samples.

This clonotype was counted many times. The rearrangement joins TRBV7-2 to TRBJ2-7, with no clear D. The CDR3 runs to 13 residues. Trimming pared 4 bases from V and 0 bases from J, leaving 7 bases between. CDR1 and CDR2 (germline): SGHTA, FQGNSA. Here the CDR3 reads CASSSPSSYEQYF. Here the CDR3 DNA reads TGTGCCAGCAGCTCCCCGAGCTCCTACGAGCAGTACTTC.

The rearrangement uses TRBV20-1 and TRBJ2-1; weak D call: TRBD2 (5 bases). The CDR3 contains 14 residues. CDR1 and CDR2 from the germline V gene are DFQATT and SNEGSKA (reference sequence). Trimming removed 2 bases at V and 1 base at J, with 9 bases between. CDR3 nucleotide sequence: TGCAGTGCTAGACGGGGAACTTCCTACAATGAGCAGTTCTTC. The encoded protein is CSARRGTSYNEQFF.

The sample holds many counts of this clonotype. The J gene is TRBJ2-5, the V gene TRBV7-2; TRBD2 matches 9 bases. V lost 4 bases to trimming and J lost 2 bases; unmatched junction nucleotides: 5. The CDR3 consists of 15 residues. Germline V CDR1 and CDR2: SGHTA, FQGNSA. CDR3 in DNA: TGTGCCAGCAGCTCCCCGACTAGCGGACAAGAGACCCAGTACTTC. It encodes CASSSPTSGQETQYF.

Within the sample, this clonotype is medium-sized. The chain links TRBV7-2 to TRBJ2-5; possible D gene TRBD2, 5 bases. CDR1 and CDR2 (germline): SGHTA, FQGNSA. The CDR3 totals 13 residues. The V gene lost 1 base and the J gene lost 7 bases, with 10 bases spanning the gap. Here the CDR3 DNA reads TGTGCCAGCAGCTTAGGTCTAGCCCGGACCCAGTACTTC. Translation: CASSLGLARTQYF.

The J gene is TRBJ2-6, the V gene TRBV4-1; perhaps TRBD1 as D (5 bases). V was cut by 0 bases and J by 2 bases, with 8 bases left in between. The CDR3 spans 16 residues. The germline V gene encodes CDR1 MGHRA and CDR2 YSYEKL. CDR3 amino acids: CASSQEKGTGANVLTF. As DNA, the CDR3 is TGCGCCAGCAGCCAAGAAAAGGGGACTGGGGCCAACGTCCTGACTTTC.

Many counts were recorded for this clonotype. The chain links TRBV7-2 to TRBJ1-1; TRBD1 is a possible D gene (6 bases). This CDR3 comprises 17 residues. The germline V gene has CDR1 SGHTA and CDR2 FQGNSA. Trimming removed 1 base from V and 2 bases from J, with 17 bases in between. CDR3 sequence: CASSLVGGLGGNTEAFF. CDR3 DNA sequence: TGTGCCAGCAGCTTAGTAGGGGGGCTGGGGGGCAACACTGAAGCTTTCTTT. The whole variable domain, filled in from reference TRBV7-2 and TRBJ1-1, reads GAGVSQSPSNKVTEKGKDVELRCDPISGHTALYWYRQSLGQGLEFLIYFQGNSAPDKSGLPSDRFSAERTGGSVSTLTIQRTQQEDSAVYLCASSLVGGLGGNTEAFFGQGTRLTVV.

This clonotype was observed many times. This rearrangement joins TRBV7-2 to TRBJ2-7, with 8 bases that match TRBD2. CDR1 and CDR2 from the germline V gene are SGHTA and FQGNSA. The CDR3 is made up of 15 amino acids. V lost 5 bases, J lost 2 bases, and 8 bases stayed unmatched. The CDR3: CASSPGGGLTYEQYF. CDR3 nucleotides: TGTGCCAGCAGCCCCGGGGGGGGATTGACCTACGAGCAGTACTTC.

A few counts support this clonotype. This chain uses TRBV27 with TRBJ2-7; the match to TRBD2 covers 8 bases. The CDR3 loop spans 13 amino acids. V lost 3 bases and J lost 4; bases outside the gene matches: 2. Germline V gene data show CDR1 as MNHEY and CDR2 as SMNVEV (reference sequence). In DNA form, the CDR3 reads TGTGCCAGCAGTTTTAGCGGGGTTTACGAGCAGTACTTC. It codes for CASSFSGVYEQYF.

This clonotype was recorded many times. The chain couples TRBV7-2 to TRBJ1-5; D is uncertain. The ends were cut back, 0 bases at V and 4 bases at J, with 13 bases in the middle. Germline-derived CDR1 and CDR2 are SGHTA and FQGNSA. CDR3 length: 16 residues. CDR3 nucleotide sequence: TGTGCCAGCAGCTTAGCGGTGGCAGGTTTTAATCAGCCCCAGCATTTT. It encodes CASSLAVAGFNQPQHF.

This clonotype was observed many times. The J gene is TRBJ1-6, the V gene TRBV28, with unresolved D. The ends were cut back, 6 bases at V and 7 bases at J, with 10 bases in the middle. CDR3 length equals 13 residues. Germline-derived CDR1 and CDR2 are MDHEN and SYDVKM. The CDR3: CASSQLLNSPLHF. CDR3 coding DNA: TGTGCCAGCAGCCAACTACTGAATTCACCCCTCCACTTT.

The rearrangement joins TRBV28 to TRBJ1-4, with TRBD1 matching over 12 bases. This CDR3 is 15 amino acids long. The V gene's germline CDR1 is MDHEN and CDR2 SYDVKM. The ends lost 7 bases at V and 8 bases at J; junction bases unmatched: 8. CDR3 coding DNA: TGTGCCAGCACCTCGGGGACAGGGGGCGCCGAAAAACTGTTTTTT. The encoded protein is CASTSGTGGAEKLFF.

In this sample, this clonotype turned up a few times. The chain employs TRBV28 and TRBJ1-1; D remains unclear. This CDR3 is built from 14 residues. V gave up 4 bases and J gave up 4 bases, with 13 bases separating them. Germline loops: CDR1 MDHEN, CDR2 SYDVKM. CDR3 protein: CASSWVGMATEAFF. DNA for the CDR3: TGTGCCAGCAGTTGGGTGGGGATGGCCACTGAAGCTTTCTTT.

The chain is built from TRBV7-2 and TRBJ1-1; no clear D. The CDR3 length is 13 residues. Germline V gives CDR1 SGHTA, CDR2 FQGNSA. The germline V and J ends were trimmed by 1 base and 2 bases, with 5 bases remaining between them. The DNA for the CDR3 is TGTGCCAGCAGCTTAGTACATAACACTGAAGCTTTCTTT. Translating gives CASSLVHNTEAFF.

The rearrangement joins TRBV20-1 to TRBJ2-7; 8 positions agree with TRBD1. This CDR3 comprises 18 residues. V gave up 0 bases and J gave up 1 base; unmatched junction bases: 14. The V gene's germline CDR1 is DFQATT and CDR2 SNEGSKA (reference sequence). CDR3 nucleotides: TGCAGTGCTAGAGATGGGAAGGCGGACAGGGTTACATCCTACGAGCAGTACTTC. It codes for CSARDGKADRVTSYEQYF.

This clonotype was observed a handful of times. The V call is TRBV29-1, the J call TRBJ2-5; TRBD2 is a possible D gene (5 bases). The CDR3 is 11 residues long. V was cut by 8 bases and J by 5 bases, with 12 bases left in between. Germline CDR1 and CDR2: SQVTM and ANQGSEA. CDR3 residues: CSLGGRETQYF. In DNA, the CDR3 is TGCAGCCTTGGAGGACGGGAGACCCAGTACTTC.

The chain has TRBV28 and TRBJ1-2, with D uncertain. The CDR3 is 15 amino acids. The ends were cut back, 5 bases at V and 8 bases at J, with 21 bases in the middle. Germline values: CDR1 MDHEN, CDR2 SYDVKM. The CDR3 region has the DNA TGTGCCAGCAGTCCCACGATCATCCGGGGAGGAGGCTACACCTTC. Protein sequence: CASSPTIIRGGGYTF.

There are a few counts of this clonotype. The chain joins TRBV11-2 to TRBJ2-1; D might be TRBD1 (6 bases). The germline V gene encodes CDR1 SGHAT and CDR2 FQNNGV. The V end was cut by 1 base, the J end by 5 bases, with 6 bases between. The CDR3 has 13 residues. CDR3 in amino acids: CASSLGTDNEQFF. The DNA of the CDR3 is TGTGCCAGCAGCTTAGGGACAGACAATGAGCAGTTCTTC.

Only a few counts were recorded for this clonotype. The genes are TRBV28 and TRBJ2-7; D is undetermined. The CDR3 sequence is 16 residues long. In germline, CDR1 is MDHEN, CDR2 SYDVKM. V was cut by 2 bases and J by 2 bases, with 16 bases left in between. The CDR3 DNA follows: TGTGCCAGCAGTTTAACAAACTTAGTCGACGCCTACGAGCAGTACTTC. Encoded protein: CASSLTNLVDAYEQYF.

This clonotype was detected ten times or more. The chain employs TRBV28 and TRBJ1-1, with 11 nucleotides matching TRBD1. This CDR3 is 16 amino acids long. Germline CDR1 reads MDHEN; CDR2 reads SYDVKM. V was pared by 5 bases and J by 4 bases, with 9 bases of the junction left unmatched. The DNA for the CDR3 is TGTGCCAGCAGTCGGACAGGGGGCGCCCCGGGCACTGAAGCTTTCTTT. Residues: CASSRTGGAPGTEAFF.

V usage is TRBV29-1 and J usage is TRBJ2-5; 13 bases are a match to TRBD2. The J segment lost 7 bases and the V segment lost 3 bases, leaving 2 bases of the junction unmatched. From germline, CDR1 is SQVTM and CDR2 ANQGSEA. The CDR3 runs to 13 residues. CDR3 bases: TGCAGCGTTGAGGGACTAGCGGGAAGGACCCAGTACTTC. Translating it yields CSVEGLAGRTQYF.

This chain uses TRBV10-3 with TRBJ2-7; tentatively, D is TRBD2 (6 bases). CDR1 and CDR2 (germline): ENHRY, SYGVKD. The CDR3 has 15 residues. Trimming shortened V by 3 bases and J by 1 base, and 13 bases separated the two germline ends. The CDR3 nucleotides are TGTGCCATCAGTGATCCCGGCGGGGAGTCCTACGAGCAGTACTTC. Protein sequence: CAISDPGGESYEQYF.

This clonotype was picked up many times. The chain carries TRBV7-2 and TRBJ1-4; D unresolved. The CDR3 runs 12 residues. CDR1 is SGHTA, CDR2 FQGNSA, per germline. V was trimmed by 5 bases and J by 3 bases, leaving 4 bases between them. The CDR3 nucleotides are TGTGCCAGCAGCCAACCTAATGAAAAACTGTTTTTT. It codes for CASSQPNEKLFF.

This clonotype was picked up a small number of times. V and J are TRBV5-1 and TRBJ2-3; the D is unclear. The CDR3 is 11 residues long. Germline assignment: CDR1 SGHRS and CDR2 YFSETQ. The V gene lost 2 bases and the J gene lost 5 bases, with 3 bases spanning the gap. The CDR3 reads CASSFKDTQYF. In DNA form, the CDR3 reads TGCGCCAGCAGCTTCAAAGATACGCAGTATTTT.

The gene calls are TRBV5-5 and TRBJ2-1, with 12 bases that match TRBD2. The germline CDR1 and CDR2 sequences are SGHKS and YYEKEE (reference sequence). The CDR3 loop spans 18 amino acids. V trimming: 2 bases; J trimming: 6 bases; junction bases outside the gene matches: 12. CDR3 amino acids: CASSFGSSGGAWINEQFF. DNA of the CDR3: TGTGCCAGCAGCTTTGGGTCTAGCGGGGGGGCCTGGATCAATGAGCAGTTCTTC.

The sample holds a few counts of this clonotype. This chain uses TRBV7-4 with TRBJ1-5; 7 nucleotides agree with TRBD1. Germline CDR1 and CDR2: SGHVT and SQSDAQ. After removal of 4 bases from V and 5 bases from J, the junction contained 8 bases not matched to a gene. The CDR3 loop spans 15 amino acids. The CDR3 DNA follows: TGTGCCAGCAGCTCCGACAGGGAAGGCGATCAGCCCCAGCATTTT. Encoded protein: CASSSDREGDQPQHF.

In its sample, this clonotype was seen many times. The chain has TRBV7-6 and TRBJ2-1; D is perhaps TRBD1 (6 bases). V lost 2 bases and J 6 bases, leaving 14 bases between the germline ends. The CDR3 is 15 amino acids. The germline V gene has CDR1 SGHVS and CDR2 FNYEAQ. In DNA form, the CDR3 reads TGTGCCAGCAGCTTAAGGGGACATCCAACCAATGAGCAGTTCTTC. Protein product: CASSLRGHPTNEQFF. Complete variable domain (other parts from reference TRBV7-6 and TRBJ2-1): GAGVSQSPRYKVTKRGQDVALRCDPISGHVSLYWYRQALGQGPEFLTYFNYEAQQDKSGLPNDRFSAERPEGSISTLTIQRTEQRDSAMYRCASSLRGHPTNEQFFGPGTRLTVL.

The chain is built from TRBV28 and TRBJ2-6, with 7 bases fitting TRBD2. The CDR3 is 15 residues long. Per the germline V gene, CDR1 is MDHEN and CDR2 is SYDVKM. V shed 8 bases and J 4 bases; nucleotides not matched to a gene: 8. CDR3 protein: CASGGVGVGANVLTF. In DNA form, the CDR3 reads TGTGCCAGCGGGGGGGTTGGGGTCGGGGCCAACGTCCTGACTTTC.

This CDR3 is CASSPQGGSYQPQHF. The CDR3 DNA reads as TGTGCCAGCAGCCCGCAAGGGGGGTCTTACCAGCCCCAGCATTTT. The chain recombines TRBV5-5 with TRBJ1-5; D is perhaps TRBD1 (6 bases). Trimming removed 4 bases at V and 7 bases at J, with 18 bases between. The CDR3 length is 15 residues. Germline V CDR1 and CDR2: SGHKS, YYEKEE (reference sequence).

This clonotype was counted between two and nine times. The CDR3 protein is CATSDPDRGREAFF. The CDR3 DNA sequence: TGTGCCACCAGTGACCCTGACAGGGGGAGAGAAGCTTTCTTT. The chain couples TRBV24-1 to TRBJ1-1; 9 bases are shared with TRBD1. With 4 bases clipped from V and 8 bases from J, the junction kept 7 bases outside the gene matches. There are 14 residues in the CDR3. Per germline, CDR1 KGHDR and CDR2 SFDVKD.